The clone carrying this T cell receptor beta chain was seen many times. This sample stems from a study of identical twins. V shed 5 bases and J shed 5 bases, with 13 bases lying between them. This CDR3 region has 13 residues. Germline V gene lookup returns CDR1 SGHRS and CDR2 YFSETQ. One entry per CDR3 protein, called by TCRdb with MiXCR from the 5' RACE reads. The table lists about 520,000 distinct CDR3 sequences, less than 25% of them singletons, with around 0.9% in the top ten. This sample also appeared in a second study, on T cells expressing NK-cell markers.

The origin of this receptor is a woman aged 18-30 years in good health. Sequencing was carried out using CD4+ T cells sorted from blood. This chain connects TRBV5-1 to TRBJ2-5; no clear D gene. CDR3 loop: CASSLLDRETQYF. The CDR3 DNA sequence: TGCGCCAGCAGTCTTCTGGATCGGGAGACCCAGTACTTC. Full variable domain (outside the CDR3, taken from reference TRBV5-1 and TRBJ2-5): KAGVTQTPRYLIKTRGQQVTLSCSPISGHRSVSWYQQTPGQGLQFLFEYFSETQRNKGNFPGRFSGRQFSNSRSEMNVSTLELGDSALYLCASSLLDRETQYFGPGTRLLVL.